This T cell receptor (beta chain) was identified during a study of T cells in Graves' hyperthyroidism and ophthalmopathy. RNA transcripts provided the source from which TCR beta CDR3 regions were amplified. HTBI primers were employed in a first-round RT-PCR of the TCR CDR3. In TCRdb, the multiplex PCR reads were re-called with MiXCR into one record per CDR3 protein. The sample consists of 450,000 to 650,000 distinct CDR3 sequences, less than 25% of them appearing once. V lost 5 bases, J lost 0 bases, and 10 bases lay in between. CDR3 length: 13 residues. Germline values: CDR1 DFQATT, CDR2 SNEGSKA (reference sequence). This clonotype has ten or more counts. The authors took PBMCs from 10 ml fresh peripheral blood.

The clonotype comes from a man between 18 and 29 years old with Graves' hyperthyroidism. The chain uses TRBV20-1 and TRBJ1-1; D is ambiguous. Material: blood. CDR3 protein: CSAPENMNTEAFF. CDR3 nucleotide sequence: TGCAGTGCTCCGGAAAATATGAACACTGAAGCTTTCTTT.